This T cell receptor beta chain appears in the sequencing data of a study of T cell responses to AZD1222 COVID-19 vaccine. Germline CDR1 reads MNHEY; CDR2 reads SMNVEV (reference sequence). Trimming pared 7 bases from V and 7 bases from J, leaving 20 bases between. The CDR3 has 16 residues. Points from the study as a whole: In the spike-specific TCR repertoire, nearly half reportedly target unmutated variant regions.

Libraries were prepared by immunoSEQ multiplex PCR; TCRdb keeps only in-frame clonotypes and omits some of them. The data hold approximately 83,000 clones, with just over 90% observed a single time. Details on this clone: No antigen is known for it.

The specimen comprised peripheral blood, sampled on day 0 of MenACWY control vaccination. The chain joins TRBV27 to TRBJ1-6; D remains unclear. The clonotype comes from an adult in good health. In DNA form, the CDR3 reads TGTGCCAGCACCCTTTCACTGAGTGAGGGCAATTCACCCCTCCACTTT. Translating it yields CASTLSLSEGNSPLHF.